Shown below are 9 T cell receptor beta chains from a single sample sequenced in a study of T cell responses to AZD1222 COVID-19 vaccine. The protocol was immunoSEQ multiplex PCR, while the TCRdb copy is restricted to in-frame clones and leaves out a portion. The sample consists of 120,000 or so clones, under 90% of them appearing once. Sequencing was performed on peripheral blood, taken on day 0 of AZD1222 vaccination. These receptors all come from an adult in good health.

Turning to this clone: A much larger clone lies one base from this, so it may be a read error. Other DNA sequences in this specimen translate into the identical CDR3. The V call is TRBV6-5, the J call TRBJ2-1; D possibly uses TRBD1 or TRBD2 (5 bases each). This CDR3 contains 15 residues. From germline, CDR1 is MNHEY and CDR2 SVGAGI. This CDR3 reads CASRPVGPGNNEQFF. The CDR3, as DNA: TGTGCTAGCAGACCCGTGGGGCCGGGGAACAATGAGCAGTTCTTC.

V and J are TRBV6-5 and TRBJ1-6; D is possibly TRBD1 (5 bases). Germline lookup yields CDR1 MNHEY and CDR2 SVGAGI. The CDR3 runs to 15 residues. The ends were cut back, 5 bases at V and 9 bases at J, with 17 bases in the middle. The CDR3 DNA is TGTGCCAGCAGTCCCGACTCGGGACGGGCTTCACCCCTCCACTTT. It translates to CASSPDSGRASPLHF.

The chain links TRBV19 to TRBJ2-2; D may be TRBD1 (5 bases). The V gene lost 6 bases and the J gene lost 9 bases, with 17 bases spanning the gap. The CDR3 totals 14 residues. CDR1 is LNHDA, CDR2 SQIVND, per germline (reference sequence). CDR3 protein: CASSRLQGYRELFF. DNA for the CDR3: TGTGCCAGTAGCCGTCTCCAGGGATACCGGGAGCTGTTTTTT. Using reference TRBV19 and TRBJ2-2 for the parts outside the CDR3, the full variable domain is DGGITQSPKYLFRKEGQNVTLSCEQNLNHDAMYWYRQDPGQGLRLIYYSQIVNDFQKGDIAEGYSVSREKKESFPLTVTSAQKNPTAFYLCASSRLQGYRELFFGEGSRLTVL.

This clone is classed as medium-sized. The chain recombines TRBV7-8 with TRBJ2-7; a weak D match, TRBD1 (5 bases). V lost 1 base and J 5 bases, leaving 15 bases between the germline ends. CDR3 length: 15 residues. Germline V CDR1 and CDR2: SGHVS, FQNEAQ. CDR3 residues: CASSLGPQGSNEQYF. In DNA form, the CDR3 reads TGTGCCAGCAGCTTAGGTCCGCAGGGAAGTAACGAGCAGTACTTC.

The V gene is TRBV9, the J gene TRBJ2-2, with 10 bases fitting TRBD2. The CDR3 covers 16 residues. Germline V gives CDR1 SGDLS, CDR2 YYNGEE. Trimming took 3 bases from V and 5 from J; bases not matched to a gene: 7. The CDR3 region is CASSEPGLARTGELFF. CDR3 sequence (DNA): TGTGCCAGCAGCGAGCCGGGACTAGCGAGAACCGGGGAGCTGTTTTTT.

This chain joins TRBV6-5 and TRBJ1-2, with 7 nucleotides matching TRBD1. CDR3 length: 14 residues. CDR1 and CDR2 from the germline V gene are MNHEY and SVGAGI. Losses at the gene ends were 0 bases for V and 5 bases for J; bases not matched to a gene: 3. The CDR3 region is CASSYSGTEYGYTF. The CDR3 DNA is TGTGCCAGCAGTTACTCCGGGACAGAGTATGGCTACACCTTC.

This chain joins TRBV19 and TRBJ2-3, with a weak D call TRBD2 (6 bases). Trimming left V 3 bases short and J 5 bases short, with 12 bases between. This CDR3 is 14 amino acids long. CDR1 is LNHDA, CDR2 SQIVND, per germline (reference sequence). DNA of the CDR3: TGTGCCAGTAGTATCCCACGGGGGATAGATACGCAGTATTTT. It encodes CASSIPRGIDTQYF.

This clone came up once. The rearrangement joins TRBV25-1 to TRBJ2-1; TRBD1 or TRBD2 may be the D gene (5 bases each). Trimming took 8 bases from V and 0 from J, leaving 14 bases between them. The CDR3 is 15 residues long. Germline CDR1 MGHDK, CDR2 SYGVNS. The CDR3 sequence: CASEVFGTSYNEQFF. The CDR3 DNA follows: TGTGCCAGCGAAGTCTTTGGGACCTCCTACAATGAGCAGTTCTTC.

J is TRBJ2-4 and V is TRBV28, with D possibly being TRBD2 (5 bases). The CDR3 loop spans 14 amino acids. Trimming stripped 3 bases from V and 5 bases from J, with 11 bases between. Per germline, CDR1 MDHEN and CDR2 SYDVKM. CDR3: CASSFPSRENIQYF. As DNA, the CDR3 is TGTGCCAGCAGTTTTCCTAGCCGGGAAAACATTCAGTACTTC.